These 22 T cell receptor beta chains were all obtained from the same sample, sequenced in a study of identical twins. TCRdb passed the 5' RACE reads through MiXCR, listing each CDR3 protein once. The sample gives about 890,000 distinct CDR3 sequences, 10% to 15% of which show up once; roughly 1.5% is in the top ten. These same records also appear under a second study, on yellow fever vaccine responses in identical twins.

Sequenced: PBMCs. The receptor set was obtained from a young woman in good health.

The sample holds a few counts of this clonotype. V and J are TRBV6-5 and TRBJ1-2; D uncertain. CDR1 and CDR2 (germline): MNHEY, SVGAGI. V was trimmed by 6 bases and J by 2 bases, leaving 10 bases between them. This CDR3 comprises 13 residues. CDR3 sequence reads: CASSLSVNYGYTF. In nucleotides, the CDR3 is TGTGCCAGCAGCCTCTCGGTGAACTATGGCTACACCTTC.

This clonotype was seen a handful of times. This sequence joins TRBV5-5 and TRBJ1-1; no clear D. The ends were cut back, 7 bases at V and 1 base at J, with 14 bases in the middle. Germline V gene data show CDR1 as SGHKS and CDR2 as YYEKEE (reference sequence). The CDR3 covers 14 residues. For the CDR3, the DNA is TGTGCCAGCCTGTACAGCACCTCGAACACTGAAGCTTTCTTT. Translated, it gives CASLYSTSNTEAFF.

This clonotype has only a few counts. The genes are TRBV7-9 and TRBJ1-3, with D possibly being TRBD1 (5 bases). The CDR3 is 17 amino acids. The germline V gene has CDR1 SEHNR and CDR2 FQNEAQ (reference sequence). V lost 2 bases to trimming and J lost 0 bases, with 14 bases between them. CDR3 bases: TGTGCCAGCAGCTTACGGTCCTATGGGGGCTCTGGAAACACCATATATTTT. Translated, it gives CASSLRSYGGSGNTIYF.

This clonotype was observed a handful of times. V and J are TRBV7-8 and TRBJ1-2; no definite D call. Germline V lookup: CDR1 SGHVS, CDR2 FQNEAQ. V was clipped by 5 bases and J by 4 bases, with 11 bases between them. The CDR3 runs 13 residues. The chain's CDR3 is CASSAVPIYGYTF. For the CDR3, the DNA is TGTGCCAGCAGCGCGGTCCCGATCTATGGCTACACCTTC.

With respect to this clonotype: This could be a read error, since a much larger clone is one nucleotide away. The chain carries TRBV12-3 or TRBV12-4 and TRBJ2-1; D gene unclear. The CDR3 runs to 10 residues. The V end was cut by 6 bases, the J end by 5 bases, with 2 bases between. The CDR3 sequence is CASRHNEQFF. CDR3 DNA sequence: TGTGCCAGCAGACACAATGAGCAGTTCTTC.

This clonotype was observed once. A much bigger clone sits one base away, suggesting this may be a read error. The chain links TRBV7-6 to TRBJ2-1; TRBD1 agrees at 10 bases. The CDR3 length is 15 residues. CDR1 is SGHVS and CDR2 is FNYEAQ in the germline V gene. The trim removed 6 bases at V and 4 bases at J, leaving 6 bases unmatched. CDR3 region: CASRSGTGVYNEQFF. DNA of the CDR3: TGTGCCAGCAGGTCCGGGACAGGGGTATACAATGAGCAGTTCTTC.

The chain couples TRBV6-5 to TRBJ2-3; 9 bases are shared with TRBD2. Germline-derived CDR1 and CDR2 are MNHEY and SVGAGI. This CDR3 has 17 residues. With 0 bases clipped from V and 2 bases from J, the junction kept 6 bases outside the gene matches. The CDR3 here is CASSYSKTSGYTDTQYF. The CDR3 coding sequence is TGTGCCAGCAGTTACTCAAAGACTAGCGGATACACAGATACGCAGTATTTT.

The rearrangement links TRBV5-1 to TRBJ2-3; unclear D gene. V lost 2 bases and J lost 7, with 11 bases in between. The CDR3 spans 13 residues. Germline lookup yields CDR1 SGHRS and CDR2 YFSETQ. CDR3 residues: CASSFTTLNTQYF. In DNA, the CDR3 is TGCGCCAGCAGCTTTACGACCCTGAATACGCAGTATTTT.

This clonotype was counted only a few times. The genes are TRBV28 and TRBJ2-7; TRBD1 might be the D (6 bases). Germline-derived CDR1 and CDR2 are MDHEN and SYDVKM. This CDR3 is 13 amino acids long. V dropped 6 bases and J dropped 1 base, with 10 bases sitting between them. As DNA, the CDR3 is TGTGCCAGCAGCCGACAGGTTTCCTACGAGCAGTACGTC. The encoded protein is CASSRQVSYEQYV.

The table lists this clonotype with many counts. The chain joins TRBV12-3 or TRBV12-4 to TRBJ2-1; 9 positions match TRBD1. The CDR3 runs 14 residues. The ends lost 5 bases at V and 5 bases at J; junction bases unmatched: 4. Here the CDR3 DNA reads TGTGCCAGCAGTCCGAGGACAGGGGACAATGAGCAGTTCTTC. This translates into CASSPRTGDNEQFF.

The table lists this clonotype with a few counts. The chain carries TRBV7-8 and TRBJ2-2; 10 nucleotides agree with TRBD2. This CDR3 has 15 residues. Per the germline V gene, CDR1 is SGHVS and CDR2 is FQNEAQ. The ends lost 5 bases at V and 4 bases at J; junction bases unmatched: 4. This CDR3 reads CASSTGLAVTGELFF. The CDR3 coding sequence is TGTGCCAGCAGCACCGGACTAGCGGTCACCGGGGAGCTGTTTTTT. The entire variable domain, with the rest obtained from reference TRBV7-8 and TRBJ2-2, is as follows: GAGVSQSPRYKVAKRGQDVALRCDPISGHVSLFWYQQALGQGPEFLTYFQNEAQLDKSGLPSDRFFAERPEGSVSTLKIQRTQQEDSAVYLCASSTGLAVTGELFFGEGSRLTVL.

This clonotype was seen a few times. J is TRBJ2-7 and V is TRBV20-1; 8 bases map to TRBD1. The J segment lost 3 bases and the V segment lost 5 bases, leaving 6 bases of the junction unmatched. Germline loops: CDR1 DFQATT, CDR2 SNEGSKA (reference sequence). The CDR3 is 13 residues long. CDR3: CSAEDRDDYEQYF. CDR3 nucleotide sequence: TGCAGTGCTGAGGACAGGGACGACTACGAGCAGTACTTC.

This chain connects TRBV29-1 to TRBJ2-1; D is undetermined. V was trimmed by 1 base and J by 6 bases, leaving 10 bases between them. The V gene's germline CDR1 is SQVTM and CDR2 ANQGSEA. This CDR3 is built from 13 residues. CDR3 bases: TGCAGCGTTGAAGGACCGGGTCCCAATGAGCAGTTCTTC. It specifies CSVEGPGPNEQFF.

J is TRBJ1-5 and V is TRBV28; the D gene is possibly TRBD1 (5 bases). Trimming removed 5 bases at V and 2 bases at J, with 13 bases between. The germline V gene has CDR1 MDHEN and CDR2 SYDVKM. This CDR3 has 15 amino acids. CDR3 loop: CASSPRVGGNQPQHF. Written as DNA, the CDR3 is TGTGCCAGCAGTCCCAGGGTCGGCGGCAATCAGCCCCAGCATTTT.

This clonotype was observed a few times. The gene calls are TRBV7-9 and TRBJ2-1; possible D gene TRBD1, 7 bases. The germline gives CDR1 SEHNR, CDR2 FQNEAQ (reference sequence). Trimming removed 4 bases at V and 9 bases at J, with 19 bases between. The CDR3 consists of 15 residues. CDR3 DNA: TGTGCCAGCAGCTCAGGGGGGACAGTCCCGGGTGAGCAGTTCTTC. This sequence encodes CASSSGGTVPGEQFF.

This chain connects TRBV12-3 or TRBV12-4 to TRBJ2-5; D is ambiguous. V lost 3 bases to trimming and J lost 3 bases, with 11 bases between them. CDR3 size: 14 residues. In DNA, the CDR3 is TGTGCCAGCAGTTTGAGCTTTGTGGAAGAGACCCAGTACTTC. This translates into CASSLSFVEETQYF.

This clonotype was recorded many times. One junction end disagrees with the germline gene, perhaps due to a read error. The J gene is TRBJ2-3, the V gene TRBV5-5, with 10 bases that match TRBD2. The CDR3 extends over 15 amino acids. CDR1 and CDR2 (germline): SGHKS, YYEKEE (reference sequence). The CDR3: CASTLTSGPTDTQYF. The CDR3 bases are TGTGCCAGCACCTTGACTAGCGGGCCCACAGATACGCAGTATTTT.

This clonotype was observed once. The chain carries TRBV5-1 and TRBJ2-3; D tentatively reads TRBD1 or TRBD2 (5 bases each). CDR3 length: 13 residues. The ends were cut back, 4 bases at V and 3 bases at J, with 9 bases in the middle. The germline gives CDR1 SGHRS, CDR2 YFSETQ. The CDR3 DNA reads as TGCGCCAGCAGCAACGAGGGGACAGATACGCAGTATTTT. Translating it yields CASSNEGTDTQYF. The full variable domain, with the rest looked up from reference TRBV5-1 and TRBJ2-3, is KAGVTQTPRYLIKTRGQQVTLSCSPISGHRSVSWYQQTPGQGLQFLFEYFSETQRNKGNFPGRFSGRQFSNSRSEMNVSTLELGDSALYLCASSNEGTDTQYFGPGTRLTVL.

For the CDR3, the DNA is TGTGCCAGCAGCTTAGAAAGGTCCCGGCCCCAGCATTTT. Encoded protein: CASSLERSRPQHF. This sequence joins TRBV7-2 and TRBJ1-5, with D hard to call. V gave up 1 base and J gave up 9 bases, with 10 bases separating them. Germline V gives CDR1 SGHTA, CDR2 FQGNSA. The CDR3 is made up of 13 amino acids.

The gene calls are TRBV7-9 and TRBJ1-5; maybe TRBD1 (5 bases). The V end was cut by 1 base, the J end by 5 bases, with 9 bases between. CDR1 SEHNR and CDR2 FQNEAQ come from the germline V gene (reference sequence). The CDR3 spans 14 residues. The CDR3 sequence is CASSLVGADQPQHF. The CDR3, as DNA: TGTGCCAGCAGCTTAGTAGGGGCAGATCAGCCCCAGCATTTT.

The genes are TRBV29-1 and TRBJ2-3; 14 bases align to TRBD2. Germline CDR1 SQVTM, CDR2 ANQGSEA. Trimming at V came to 0 bases and at J to 4 bases, leaving 3 bases not matched to a gene. The CDR3 covers 16 residues. Written as DNA, the CDR3 is TGCAGCGTTGAAGATGGGACTAGCGGGGGCGCAGATACGCAGTATTTT. Amino acids: CSVEDGTSGGADTQYF.

This chain uses TRBV20-1 with TRBJ2-5, with D perhaps matching TRBD2 (5 bases). The CDR3 covers 13 residues. Germline loops: CDR1 DFQATT, CDR2 SNEGSKA (reference sequence). V lost 7 bases to trimming and J lost 2 bases, with 14 bases between them. As DNA, the CDR3 is TGCAGTGGACGGGGTCCGACTCAAGAGACCCAGTACTTC. This translates into CSGRGPTQETQYF.